These 17 T cell receptor beta chains share one sample of origin, sequenced in a study of beta chain features in type 1 diabetes. All of the isolated RNA was reverse transcribed, so expressed TCRB transcripts were sequenced. Data came from immunoSEQ multiplex PCR; TCRdb stores just in-frame clones and leaves some out. The sample has almost 350,000 clones, around 8% seen once. The material sequenced was central memory CD4+ T cells from blood. These receptors were obtained from a woman between 18 and 30 years old in good health.

A few counts support this clone. The rearrangement joins TRBV5-1 to TRBJ2-1; D is uncertain. Trimming took 0 bases from V and 0 from J, leaving 10 bases between them. From germline, CDR1 is SGHRS and CDR2 YFSETQ. The CDR3 has 16 residues. CDR3 sequence: CASSLGHLSSYNEQFF. Here the CDR3 DNA reads TGCGCCAGCAGCTTGGGACACCTTAGCTCCTACAATGAGCAGTTCTTC.

This clone was found many times. V usage is TRBV4-3 and J usage is TRBJ2-1; 10 bases match TRBD2. Germline lookup yields CDR1 LGHNA and CDR2 YSLEER. The CDR3 totals 16 residues. Losses at the gene ends were 2 bases for V and 7 bases for J; bases not matched to a gene: 8. CDR3 DNA sequence: TGCGCCAGCAGCCAAACTTTAGCGGGAGGTAGGAATGAGCAGTTCTTC. Its translation: CASSQTLAGGRNEQFF.

This chain connects TRBV7-2 to TRBJ2-5; D is ambiguous. From germline, CDR1 is SGHTA and CDR2 FQGNSA. The CDR3 spans 13 residues. The V gene lost 5 bases and the J gene lost 4 bases, with 11 bases spanning the gap. The CDR3 here is CASSPRTGETQYF. The DNA of the CDR3 is TGTGCCAGCAGCCCCCGGACCGGAGAGACCCAGTACTTC.

This clone turned up a few times. The V gene is TRBV5-8, the J gene TRBJ1-2; D is unclear. The germline V gene has CDR1 SGHTS and CDR2 YDEGEE. Trimming took 4 bases from V and 6 from J, leaving 19 bases between them. The CDR3 has 15 amino acids. The DNA for the CDR3 is TGTGCCAGCAGCCTCCTCAAGGGTGAATTGAATGGCTACACCTTC. Encoded protein: CASSLLKGELNGYTF.

The chain uses TRBV28 and TRBJ2-1; TRBD2 matches at 8 bases. This CDR3 has 15 amino acids. The V and J ends lost 5 bases and 0 bases, in that order; junction bases with no gene match: 3. The germline CDR1 and CDR2 sequences are MDHEN and SYDVKM. The CDR3 coding sequence is TGTGCCAGCAGTACCGGGACTAGCTCCTACAATGAGCAGTTCTTC. Protein product: CASSTGTSSYNEQFF.

This clone was recorded at least ten times. This sequence joins TRBV5-1 and TRBJ2-1, with D maybe TRBD2 (6 bases). Trimming took 1 base from V and 9 from J, leaving 17 bases between them. CDR1 and CDR2 (germline): SGHRS, YFSETQ. This CDR3 spans 15 amino acids. CDR3 region: CASSLRGSGYGEQFF. CDR3 coding DNA: TGCGCCAGCAGCTTGCGAGGGAGCGGGTATGGTGAGCAGTTCTTC.

This sequence joins TRBV6-6 and TRBJ2-7; 7 bases agree with TRBD2. CDR1 and CDR2 (germline): MNHNY, SVGAGI (reference sequence). Trimming removed 0 bases from V and 3 bases from J; junction bases left unmatched: 5. The CDR3 has 15 amino acids. In DNA, the CDR3 is TGTGCCAGCAGTTACTCCGGCGGGAGAGTCTACGAGCAGTACTTC. It specifies CASSYSGGRVYEQYF.

The J gene is TRBJ2-7, the V gene TRBV29-1; 8 bases fit TRBD1. V lost 4 bases and J lost 2; bases outside the gene matches: 4. Germline CDR1 SQVTM, CDR2 ANQGSEA. The CDR3 length is 13 residues. CDR3 loop: CSVVTGVAYEQYF. The DNA of the CDR3 is TGCAGCGTTGTGACAGGGGTGGCCTACGAGCAGTACTTC.

In its sample, this clone was seen many times. The rearrangement links TRBV28 to TRBJ2-4; TRBD1 is a possible D gene (5 bases). This CDR3 contains 17 residues. Trimming shortened V by 3 bases and J by 2 bases, and 17 bases separated the two germline ends. CDR1 and CDR2 (germline): MDHEN, SYDVKM. The DNA for the CDR3 is TGTGCCAGCAGTTTGACAGCAACTCGACCTTCCAAAAACATTCAGTACTTC. Residues: CASSLTATRPSKNIQYF.

A few counts support this clone. This chain links TRBV2 with TRBJ2-1, with TRBD2 matching 10 bases. The junction had 10 bases not matched to a gene; V was cut back by 4 bases and J by 10 bases. CDR1 is SNHLY, CDR2 FYNNEI, per germline. The CDR3 is 15 amino acids. CDR3 protein: CASSAGGLADREQFF. The CDR3 bases are TGTGCCAGCAGTGCCGGAGGACTAGCGGATCGAGAGCAGTTCTTC.

The chain recombines TRBV7-2 with TRBJ1-5; TRBD1 matches at 10 bases. J lost 5 bases, V lost 4 bases, and 8 bases had no gene match. CDR3 length: 16 residues. Germline CDR1 is SGHTA and CDR2 is FQGNSA. CDR3 in amino acids: CASSSTGGASHQPQHF. The DNA of the CDR3 is TGTGCCAGCAGCTCGACAGGGGGCGCTAGTCATCAGCCCCAGCATTTT.

This clone appeared a few times. V usage is TRBV5-6 and J usage is TRBJ2-7; TRBD2 agrees at 10 bases. Germline V gene data show CDR1 as SGHDT and CDR2 as YYEEEE. The CDR3 has 15 amino acids. V was clipped by 4 bases and J by 2 bases; unmatched bases: 6. CDR3 coding DNA: TGTGCCAGCAGCCAGGGACTAGCGTTGACCTACGAGCAGTACTTC. The encoded protein is CASSQGLALTYEQYF.

The chain links TRBV5-6 to TRBJ1-2; D gene uncertain. Germline lookup yields CDR1 SGHDT and CDR2 YYEEEE. The CDR3 consists of 13 residues. V was clipped by 5 bases and J by 6 bases, with 14 bases between them. The CDR3 protein is CASSGLGMDGYTF. The CDR3 coding sequence is TGTGCCAGCAGTGGGTTGGGGATGGATGGCTACACCTTC.

This clone was seen at least ten times. This chain uses TRBV6-6 with TRBJ2-3, with D unclear. V lost 6 bases, J lost 5 bases, and 9 bases lay in between. This CDR3 is 12 amino acids long. Looked up from germline, CDR1 is MNHNY and CDR2 is SVGAGI (reference sequence). The CDR3 loop is CASSPSGDTQYF. CDR3 nucleotides: TGTGCCAGCAGCCCCTCGGGAGATACGCAGTATTTT.

This clone was picked up a small number of times. The V and J genes are TRBV4-3 and TRBJ2-1; 7 bases align to TRBD2. The CDR3 covers 18 residues. Trimming took 0 bases from V and 3 from J; bases not matched to a gene: 11. Germline V gene sequence: CDR1 LGHNA, CDR2 YSLEER. The CDR3 nucleotides read TGCGCCAGCAGCCAAGAGGGATTGGGGGTAGCGGGCTACAATGAGCAGTTCTTC. Amino acid sequence: CASSQEGLGVAGYNEQFF.

This clone was seen more than once but under ten times. This chain uses TRBV7-9 with TRBJ2-2; no definite D call. Per germline, CDR1 SEHNR and CDR2 FQNEAQ (reference sequence). The CDR3 is 14 residues long. The V end lost 4 bases, the J end lost 5 bases, and 11 bases lay between the germline ends. CDR3 in DNA: TGTGCCAGCAGCTCGAGGATGGAAACCGGGGAGCTGTTTTTT. It yields the protein CASSSRMETGELFF.

The chain links TRBV7-9 to TRBJ1-1; perhaps TRBD1 as D (5 bases). Germline-derived CDR1 and CDR2 are SEHNR and FQNEAQ (reference sequence). Trimming took off 4 bases at V and 6 bases at J, with 18 bases between the two ends. There are 15 residues in the CDR3. The CDR3 DNA reads TGTGCCAGCAGCTCCGTTGGGGGGTCCCCCGCTGAAGCTTTCTTT. Residues: CASSSVGGSPAEAFF. Variable domain in full (rest from reference TRBV7-9 and TRBJ1-1): DTGVSQNPRHKITKRGQNVTFRCDPISEHNRLYWYRQTLGQGPEFLTYFQNEAQLEKSRLLSDRFSAERPKGSFSTLEIQRTEQGDSAMYLCASSSVGGSPAEAFFGQGTRLTVV.